Listed below are T cell receptor beta chains from one sample, sequenced in a study of blood T cell repertoires in COVID-19. Measured with immunoSEQ multiplex PCR; TCRdb has only the in-frame clones, and not every one. The repertoire holds about 140,000 clones, with around 76% as singletons. Sequencing was performed on peripheral blood. These receptors were obtained from a man older than 75 with acute or convalescent COVID-19. Both conserved end residues are part of each CDR3. A D gene is named only where the DNA matches it firmly. For some rows the clone size is stated as once, few or many, or as a class when expanded; others skip it.

TRBV4-3	few	NA	TRBJ2-7	CASSQEGRYRDEQYF	TGCGCCAGCAGCCAAGAGGGGCGATACCGGGACGAGCAGTACTTC
TRBV29-1	NA	NA	TRBJ2-3	CSATRGGFTFRADTQYF	TGCAGCGCCACGCGGGGTGGGTTCACCTTCAGAGCAGATACGCAGTATTTT
TRBV29-1	NA	TRBD1	TRBJ1-1	CSTRTGPDTEAFF	TGCAGCACCCGGACAGGGCCGGACACTGAAGCTTTCTTT
TRBV2	NA	NA	TRBJ1-2	CASSEARAGVRGYTF	TGTGCCAGCAGTGAAGCGCGGGCAGGGGTTCGCGGCTACACCTTC
TRBV10-3	NA	NA	TRBJ1-4	CAISESGAQNEKLFF	TGTGCCATCAGTGAGTCGGGGGCCCAGAATGAAAAACTGTTTTTT
TRBV5-1	medium-sized	NA	TRBJ2-7	CASSHRDKPYEQYF	TGCGCCAGCAGTCACCGGGACAAGCCCTACGAGCAGTACTTC
TRBV3-1/TRBV3-2	NA	NA	TRBJ1-2	CASSPLRANYGYTF	TGTGCCAGCAGCCCTCTTCGGGCTAACTATGGCTACACCTTC
TRBV28	NA	TRBD2	TRBJ2-1	CASPGRDSGGAYEQFF	TGTGCCAGCCCCGGCAGAGATAGCGGGGGGGCCTATGAGCAGTTCTTC
TRBV6-5	NA	TRBD2	TRBJ2-1	CASSYSLRGVIDEQFF	TGTGCCAGCAGTTACTCGTTGCGGGGGGTAATCGATGAGCAGTTCTTC
TRBV6-5	NA	TRBD1	TRBJ2-5	CASSLTGAETQYF	TGTGCCAGCTCACTAACAGGGGCGGAGACCCAGTACTTC
TRBV7-8	NA	TRBD2	TRBJ2-3	CASSPRTSGGTDTQYF	TGTGCCAGCAGCCCGAGGACTAGCGGGGGCACAGATACGCAGTATTTT
TRBV7-9	NA	TRBD2	TRBJ2-1	CASSLELTSREQFF	TGTGCCAGCAGCTTAGAATTGACTAGCCGTGAGCAGTTCTTC
TRBV19	once	NA	TRBJ1-1	CASRTRDTEAFF	TGTGCCAGTAGGACCAGGGATACTGAAGCTTTCTTT
TRBV11-1	NA	TRBD1	TRBJ2-5	CASSLALGQGVGETQYF	TGTGCCAGCAGCTTAGCCCTCGGACAGGGAGTGGGAGAGACCCAGTACTTC
TRBV29-1	once	TRBD1	TRBJ1-4	CSARTGGGDEKLFF	TGCAGCGCCAGGACAGGGGGTGGTGATGAAAAACTGTTTTTT
TRBV18	NA	TRBD1	TRBJ1-2	CASSPLQGQSIYGYTF	TGTGCCAGCTCACCACTACAGGGGCAAAGTATCTATGGCTACACCTTC
TRBV3-1/TRBV3-2	NA	NA	TRBJ2-3	CASSQGWSDQDTQYF	TGTGCCAGCAGCCAAGGGTGGTCAGATCAAGATACGCAGTATTTT
TRBV11-2	few	NA	TRBJ2-5	CASSPRQFQETQYF	TGTGCCAGCAGCCCCAGACAGTTCCAAGAGACCCAGTACTTC
TRBV5-1	many	TRBD1	TRBJ1-4	CASSTGDRLQEKLFF	TGCGCCAGCAGCACCGGGGACAGGTTGCAGGAAAAACTGTTTTTT
TRBV7-9	NA	NA	TRBJ2-2	CASSQYREGTGELFF	TGTGCCAGCAGCCAATACAGGGAAGGCACCGGGGAGCTGTTTTTT
TRBV2	NA	NA	TRBJ1-6	CASRSGSYNSPLHF	TGTGCCAGCAGGTCAGGCTCCTATAATTCACCCCTCCACTTT
TRBV19	NA	TRBD1	TRBJ2-2	CASSIGQGAVGELFF	TGTGCCAGTAGTATAGGACAGGGGGCTGTCGGGGAGCTGTTTTTT
TRBV10-3	NA	TRBD2	TRBJ2-1	CAIMGVAGSSYNEQFF	TGTGCCATCATGGGGGTAGCGGGGAGCTCCTACAATGAGCAGTTCTTC
TRBV11-2	NA	NA	TRBJ2-1	CASSLRPGTYNEQFF	TGTGCCAGCAGCTTACGGCCGGGGACCTACAATGAGCAGTTCTTC
TRBV4-3	NA	NA	TRBJ1-2	CASSQDAGYGYTF	TGCGCCAGCAGCCAAGATGCCGGCTATGGCTACACCTTC
TRBV11-3	NA	TRBD2	TRBJ2-3	CASSLGASGETDTQYF	TGTGCCAGCAGCTTGGGGGCTAGCGGGGAGACAGATACGCAGTATTTT
TRBV6-5	few	NA	TRBJ2-7	CASSLGATFSYEQYF	TGTGCCAGCAGCCTAGGGGCGACCTTCTCCTACGAGCAGTACTTC
TRBV5-1	NA	TRBD1	TRBJ1-2	CASSLQLTGGVNYGYTF	TGCGCCAGCAGCCTTCAGCTGACAGGGGGCGTTAACTATGGCTACACCTTC
TRBV2	NA	NA	TRBJ1-4	CASLPVRNEKLFF	TGTGCCAGCCTTCCGGTCCGGAATGAAAAACTGTTTTTT
TRBV6-5	NA	TRBD1	TRBJ1-2	CASSSTTGRGGYTF	TGTGCCAGCAGTTCCACGACAGGGCGGGGAGGCTACACCTTC
TRBV10-3	NA	NA	TRBJ1-5	CATFPGGDKHQPQHF	TGTGCCACCTTCCCTGGGGGGGACAAACATCAGCCCCAGCATTTT
TRBV18	NA	TRBD1	TRBJ1-1	CASSPRQGRGEAFF	TGTGCCAGCTCACCAAGACAGGGAAGAGGTGAAGCTTTCTTT
TRBV3-1/TRBV3-2	NA	TRBD1	TRBJ2-7	CASSPRQGARGEQYF	TGTGCCAGCAGCCCGAGACAGGGGGCGCGGGGCGAGCAGTACTTC
TRBV2	NA	NA	TRBJ1-1	CASRNREGTEAFF	TGTGCCAGCAGAAACAGGGAGGGGACTGAAGCTTTCTTT
TRBV7-9	NA	NA	TRBJ1-4	CASSLTYSGSEKLFF	TGTGCCAGCAGCTTAACCTACTCGGGGAGTGAAAAACTGTTTTTT
TRBV25-1	NA	TRBD1	TRBJ2-3	CASRTGTGLVDTQYF	TGTGCCAGCAGAACCGGGACAGGGTTAGTAGATACGCAGTATTTT
TRBV7-9	NA	NA	TRBJ1-2	CASSFPQNYGYTF	TGTGCCAGCAGCTTTCCCCAAAACTATGGCTACACCTTC
TRBV4-2	NA	NA	TRBJ2-7	CASSQTLQGSYEQYF	TGTGCCAGCAGCCAAACCCTCCAGGGTTCCTACGAGCAGTACTTC
TRBV14	NA	TRBD1	TRBJ2-3	CASSEGAGTDTQYF	TGTGCCAGCAGCGAGGGGGCAGGCACAGATACGCAGTATTTT
TRBV5-5	NA	NA	TRBJ1-1	CASSSTSGTEAFF	TGTGCCAGCAGTTCCACTTCAGGCACTGAAGCTTTCTTT
TRBV30	NA	NA	TRBJ1-1	CAWSGGSGGPLNTEAFF	TGTGCCTGGAGTGGGGGGTCGGGGGGCCCGTTGAACACTGAAGCTTTCTTT
TRBV2	NA	TRBD1	TRBJ1-6	CASSDSRQGQTNSPLHF	TGTGCCAGCAGTGATAGCCGGCAGGGACAGACCAATTCACCCCTCCACTTT
TRBV3-1/TRBV3-2	few	NA	TRBJ1-2	CASSQSRAYYGYTF	TGTGCCAGCAGCCAATCCAGGGCTTACTATGGCTACACCTTC
TRBV2	NA	NA	TRBJ1-6	CASGRQTGQVNSPLHF	TGTGCCAGCGGGCGACAAACAGGGCAGGTGAATTCACCCCTCCACTTT
TRBV6-2/TRBV6-3	NA	TRBD1	TRBJ1-1	CASSAPGQGNTEAFF	TGTGCCAGCAGTGCGCCGGGACAGGGGAACACTGAAGCTTTCTTT
TRBV25-1	NA	NA	TRBJ1-2	CASSPQGSWGGYTF	TGTGCCAGCAGTCCGCAGGGAAGCTGGGGTGGCTACACCTTC
TRBV3-1/TRBV3-2	NA	NA	TRBJ2-2	CASRGDTNTGELFF	TGTGCCAGCAGGGGGGACACCAACACCGGGGAGCTGTTTTTT
TRBV6-2/TRBV6-3	NA	NA	TRBJ1-2	CASSWELRGCTF	TGTGCCAGCAGTTGGGAGCTCCGTGGGTGCACCTTC